This TCR beta chain emerged from a study of T cell repertoires in cytomegalovirus infection. Whole-study context: Both CMV infection and a matching HLA type were indicated by public TCR beta signatures.

Losses at the gene ends were 1 base for V and 5 bases for J; bases not matched to a gene: 7. CDR3 size: 15 residues. Germline loops: CDR1 SGHVS, CDR2 FQNEAQ. TCRdb called the reads again in MiXCR, with one record for every CDR3 protein. The profile shows more than 65,000 distinct CDR3 sequences, about half of them singletons. The table lists this clonotype with many counts. No antigen is known for it. This TCR was sampled from a human donor in good health (CMV status not recorded). Some clones in this sample may be carry-over from other donors' samples. The rearrangement uses TRBV7-8 and TRBJ2-5; 7 bases align to TRBD2. The input for sequencing was CD8+ T cells from cultured PBMCs, taken from culture after CMV antigen stimulation. Here the CDR3 reads CASSLGAGVRETQYF. As DNA, the CDR3 is TGTGCCAGCAGCTTAGGGGCGGGAGTTCGGGAGACCCAGTACTTC. The whole variable domain, remainder taken from reference TRBV7-8 and TRBJ2-5, is GAGVSQSPRYKVAKRGQDVALRCDPISGHVSLFWYQQALGQGPEFLTYFQNEAQLDKSGLPSDRFFAERPEGSVSTLKIQRTQQEDSAVYLCASSLGAGVRETQYFGPGTRLLVL.